This T cell receptor beta chain derives from a study of PD-1 blockade in classical Hodgkin lymphoma. General observations from the study: Possibly reflecting disease activity or prior therapy, repertoire differences have causes that remain undefined. Diminished baseline TCR diversity has been reported in newly diagnosed patients relative to healthy donors.

Trimming cost V 6 bases and J 3 bases, with 9 bases left between them. This CDR3 spans 12 amino acids. Germline CDR1 and CDR2: LNHDA and SQIVND (reference sequence). Here immunoSEQ multiplex PCR was the method, and the copy in TCRdb shows in-frame clones only, minus some. The sample contains some 34,000 clones, 72% of which appear only once. This clone was counted a few times. Antigen: not known. Specified time point: cycle 4 day 1 (C4D1), after about 6 weeks of nivolumab. Exposure to brentuximab vedotin varied, and each patient had relapsed following autologous stem cell transplantation. The chain couples TRBV19 to TRBJ2-7; D gene ambiguous. The sample consisted of peripheral blood mononuclear cells (PBMCs), taken before the fourth cycle of nivolumab. This sequence originates from a human donor with classical Hodgkin lymphoma. The CDR3 region is CASRRGLYEQYF. CDR3 nucleotide sequence: TGTGCCAGTAGACGCGGCCTCTACGAGCAGTACTTC.